The rows below give T cell receptor beta chains drawn from one sample of a study of cytomegalovirus exposure and HLA in healthy donors. Sequencing was performed with immunoSEQ multiplex PCR; in TCRdb, only in-frame clones are kept and a portion is missing. This sample has approximately 200,000 clones, with approximately 83% found just once. Material: PBMCs. The origin of the receptors is a girl between 10 and 17 years old in good health and CMV-seronegative. The CDR3 runs from the conserved cysteine through the conserved F or W. Each record gives: CDR3 DNA, CDR3 protein, J gene, D gene, clone size, V gene. D genes are given only for firm matches. Some rows have no size entry. The others give once, few or many, or a class for an expanded clone.

DNA: TGTGCCAGCAGCTTAACACAGGGGGCAGATATGAACACTGAAGCTTTCTTT; CDR3: CASSLTQGADMNTEAFF; J: TRBJ1-1; D: TRBD1; size: -; V: TRBV5-6
DNA: TGCGCCAGCAGCCAAGCCCCGGGACTAGCGTCTTACGAGCAGTACTTC; CDR3: CASSQAPGLASYEQYF; J: TRBJ2-7; D: TRBD2; size: few; V: TRBV4-1
DNA: TGTGCCAGCAGCGTAGATCCGGGACAACCCACTGAAGCTTTCTTT; CDR3: CASSVDPGQPTEAFF; J: TRBJ1-1; D: -; size: -; V: TRBV9
DNA: TGTGCCAGCAGCTTGGAGTTATTGGGACTAGTCGATGAGCAGTTCTTC; CDR3: CASSLELLGLVDEQFF; J: TRBJ2-1; D: TRBD2; size: -; V: TRBV5-4
DNA: TGTGCCAGCAGCCTAGGACAGAACACTGAAGCTTTCTTT; CDR3: CASSLGQNTEAFF; J: TRBJ1-1; D: -; size: -; V: TRBV6-5
DNA: TGTGCCAGCAGTGAAGAGGGACAGGGGGCTAGCGAGCAGTACTTC; CDR3: CASSEEGQGASEQYF; J: TRBJ2-7; D: TRBD1; size: -; V: TRBV6-1
DNA: TGTGCCAGCAGCTCGACTAGGACAGGGAACGAGCAGTACTTC; CDR3: CASSSTRTGNEQYF; J: TRBJ2-7; D: TRBD1; size: -; V: TRBV7-8
DNA: TGTGCCAGTAGTAGAGGGACAGGGGGCAGGGACACTGAAGCTTTCTTT; CDR3: CASSRGTGGRDTEAFF; J: TRBJ1-1; D: TRBD1; size: -; V: TRBV19
DNA: TGTGCCAGCAGTTATGCCAGCCGCGGGAGTGGGGAGCTGTTTTTT; CDR3: CASSYASRGSGELFF; J: TRBJ2-2; D: TRBD2; size: -; V: TRBV6-5
DNA: TGTGCCAGCAGTTTACTAGCGGGGGACCGTAGCACAGATACGCAGTATTTT; CDR3: CASSLLAGDRSTDTQYF; J: TRBJ2-3; D: TRBD2; size: -; V: TRBV28
DNA: TGTGCCAGCAGTTTATACCGGGGACTCAACTATGGCTACACCTTC; CDR3: CASSLYRGLNYGYTF; J: TRBJ1-2; D: -; size: -; V: TRBV27
DNA: TGCAGCGTTGAAGTTGGGGGGATGAACACTGAGGCTTTCTTT; CDR3: CSVEVGGMNTEAFF; J: TRBJ1-1; D: -; size: -; V: TRBV29-1
DNA: TGCGCCAGCAGCCAGATTGGACAGGGGGTTTCGTACGAGCAGTACTTC; CDR3: CASSQIGQGVSYEQYF; J: TRBJ2-7; D: TRBD1; size: few; V: TRBV4-1
DNA: TGTGCCAGCAGGCGGGGGGGACAGGACGAGCGACTTAGCAATCAGCCCCAGCATTTT; CDR3: CASRRGGQDERLSNQPQHF; J: TRBJ1-5; D: TRBD1; size: -; V: TRBV27
DNA: TGTGCCAGCAGCTTAAGGGGCAGGGGGCTAAGGCAAGAGACCCAGTACTTC; CDR3: CASSLRGRGLRQETQYF; J: TRBJ2-5; D: TRBD1; size: -; V: TRBV7-2
DNA: TGCGCCAGCAGCCAAGGCCCAGGGGAGGGGGCTAATGAAAAACTGTTTTTT; CDR3: CASSQGPGEGANEKLFF; J: TRBJ1-4; D: -; size: -; V: TRBV4-3
DNA: TGTGCCAGCAGCTCCGGGGGCTCGGGACAGGGGGTTAGGCTGTACTTC; CDR3: CASSSGGSGQGVRLYF; J: TRBJ2-5; D: TRBD1; size: -; V: TRBV7-9
DNA: TGTGCCAGTACGCGCCCCGCGGGAGACGGGCAGACCCAGTACTTC; CDR3: CASTRPAGDGQTQYF; J: TRBJ2-5; D: TRBD2; size: -; V: TRBV7-9
DNA: TGTGCCAGTAGTCCGGGACAGGGATTGCGTGGCCGGGAAAAACTGTTTTTT; CDR3: CASSPGQGLRGREKLFF; J: TRBJ1-4; D: TRBD1; size: once; V: TRBV19
DNA: TGTGCCAGCAGCGATAAATCGGGACAGGGGGTTAAAGAGACCCAGTACTTC; CDR3: CASSDKSGQGVKETQYF; J: TRBJ2-5; D: TRBD1; size: -; V: TRBV25-1
DNA: TGTGCCAGCAAATACGAAAAGGGGGTCGGTGGGGAGCTGTTTTTT; CDR3: CASKYEKGVGGELFF; J: TRBJ2-2; D: -; size: -; V: TRBV2
DNA: TGCGCCAGCAGCTCACTAGCGGGGACAAAAGAGACCCAGTACTTC; CDR3: CASSSLAGTKETQYF; J: TRBJ2-5; D: TRBD2; size: -; V: TRBV5-1
DNA: TGTGCCAGCAGCTTAGGACAGGGGAACGAGCAGTACTTC; CDR3: CASSLGQGNEQYF; J: TRBJ2-7; D: TRBD1; size: -; V: TRBV7-9
DNA: TGTTCCAGCAGCTTGACACTCTACGAGCAGTACTTC; CDR3: CSSSLTLYEQYF; J: TRBJ2-7; D: -; size: -; V: TRBV7-9
DNA: TGTGCCAGCAGCTCAGGACAGGGTCGGAACAATGAGCAGTTCTTC; CDR3: CASSSGQGRNNEQFF; J: TRBJ2-1; D: TRBD1; size: -; V: TRBV7-9
DNA: TGTGCCAGCAGCCCGCCACGGGAGCGACGCTCTGGCTACACCTTC; CDR3: CASSPPRERRSGYTF; J: TRBJ1-2; D: -; size: -; V: TRBV7-9
DNA: TGTGCCAGCAGCCCCTGGCAGGGCGCGAGCTCCTACGAGCAGTACTTC; CDR3: CASSPWQGASSYEQYF; J: TRBJ2-7; D: -; size: -; V: TRBV9
DNA: TGTGCCAGCAGCTTTCTGGGGGGGACTGAAGCTTTCTTT; CDR3: CASSFLGGTEAFF; J: TRBJ1-1; D: -; size: -; V: TRBV11-2
DNA: TGTGCCAGCAGCCCCGGGACATTCGCGAACACCGGGGAGCTGTTTTTT; CDR3: CASSPGTFANTGELFF; J: TRBJ2-2; D: -; size: once; V: TRBV11-2
DNA: TGTGCCAGCAGCTTAAGTTCAGCAGGGGTTGTGTACGAGCAGTACTTC; CDR3: CASSLSSAGVVYEQYF; J: TRBJ2-7; D: -; size: -; V: TRBV7-2
DNA: TGTGCCAGCAGTCACCAGGGGTCGGCTAATGAAAAACTGTTTTTT; CDR3: CASSHQGSANEKLFF; J: TRBJ1-4; D: -; size: few; V: TRBV7-3
DNA: TGTGCCAGCAGTCAACTCACGGGACAGTCCTACGAGCAGTACTTC; CDR3: CASSQLTGQSYEQYF; J: TRBJ2-7; D: TRBD1; size: -; V: TRBV27
DNA: TGTGCCAGCAGTTACTCTTACCAGGGCTTGGAGGGCTACACCTTC; CDR3: CASSYSYQGLEGYTF; J: TRBJ1-2; D: -; size: -; V: TRBV6-5
DNA: TGTGCCAGCAGCGGATCGCAGGGGGCGCGCACTGAAGCTTTCTTT; CDR3: CASSGSQGARTEAFF; J: TRBJ1-1; D: TRBD1; size: -; V: TRBV9
DNA: TGTGCCAGCAGGATGAACAGGGCTTATGATGGCTACACCTTC; CDR3: CASRMNRAYDGYTF; J: TRBJ1-2; D: -; size: -; V: TRBV2
DNA: TGTGCCAGTAGTGACAGGGTCGCGACTAATGAAAAACTGTTTTTT; CDR3: CASSDRVATNEKLFF; J: TRBJ1-4; D: TRBD1; size: once; V: TRBV19
DNA: TGTGCCAGCCATTCTAGTCCTACACGAATCAATGAGCAGTTCTTC; CDR3: CASHSSPTRINEQFF; J: TRBJ2-1; D: -; size: -; V: TRBV19
DNA: TGTGCCAGCAGCCGGGAACGACGGCACACTGAAGCTTTCTTT; CDR3: CASSRERRHTEAFF; J: TRBJ1-1; D: -; size: -; V: TRBV7-2
DNA: TGTGCCAGCAGTTTCGGGTTTCGACTCCACTTT; CDR3: CASSFGFRLHF; J: TRBJ1-6; D: -; size: once; V: TRBV28
DNA: TGTGCCAGCAGCTTACAGGGGGACTTAGAAGCTTTCTTT; CDR3: CASSLQGDLEAFF; J: TRBJ1-1; D: TRBD1; size: -; V: TRBV7-9
DNA: TGTGCCAGCTCACAAACGACAGAGTCTGGAAACACCATATATTTT; CDR3: CASSQTTESGNTIYF; J: TRBJ1-3; D: -; size: -; V: TRBV18
DNA: TGTGCCTGGGGCATAATTACTGAAGCTTTCTTT; CDR3: CAWGIITEAFF; J: TRBJ1-1; D: -; size: -; V: TRBV30
DNA: TGTGCCAGCAGCTCGAGACTAGCGGCAAATACGCAGTATTTT; CDR3: CASSSRLAANTQYF; J: TRBJ2-3; D: TRBD2; size: -; V: TRBV5-6
DNA: TGTGCCAGCAGCGCCACCGGGACAATGCACAATGAGCAGTTCTTC; CDR3: CASSATGTMHNEQFF; J: TRBJ2-1; D: -; size: -; V: TRBV9
DNA: TGTGCCAGCACCTCTTGGACTAGCGGGGGCACCGGGGAGCTGTTTTTT; CDR3: CASTSWTSGGTGELFF; J: TRBJ2-2; D: TRBD2; size: -; V: TRBV25-1
DNA: TGTGCCAGCTCCCGGGGGGCTGAAGCTTTCTTT; CDR3: CASSRGAEAFF; J: TRBJ1-1; D: -; size: -; V: TRBV6-5
DNA: TGTGCCAGCAGTCGGACAGGGGGCTCCCACAATGAGCAGTTCTTC; CDR3: CASSRTGGSHNEQFF; J: TRBJ2-1; D: TRBD1; size: -; V: TRBV28
DNA: TGTGCCAGCAGCCCCACCCGACTAGCGGGGGGGCTGATGGGTACGCAGTATTTT; CDR3: CASSPTRLAGGLMGTQYF; J: TRBJ2-3; D: TRBD2; size: -; V: TRBV7-2
DNA: TGTGCCAGCAGCAGGACAGGGGGCAGAGGCAATGAGCAGTTCTTC; CDR3: CASSRTGGRGNEQFF; J: TRBJ2-1; D: TRBD1; size: -; V: TRBV6-1
DNA: TGTGCCAGTAGTATATTCCCATCGGGGACAGGGTCCACAGATACGCAGTATTTT; CDR3: CASSIFPSGTGSTDTQYF; J: TRBJ2-3; D: TRBD1; size: once; V: TRBV19
DNA: TGTGCCAGCAGTCCTTTAGACCTGACAGGGCTGAAAAGTGGCTACACCTTC; CDR3: CASSPLDLTGLKSGYTF; J: TRBJ1-2; D: TRBD1; size: -; V: TRBV28
DNA: TGTGCCAGCAGCCCCCTAGGACAGACCCCCTATGGCTACACCTTC; CDR3: CASSPLGQTPYGYTF; J: TRBJ1-2; D: -; size: -; V: TRBV5-6
DNA: TGTGCCAGCAGCTTCCCCTGGACAGGGACAGATACGCAGTACTTT; CDR3: CASSFPWTGTDTQYF; J: TRBJ2-3; D: TRBD1; size: -; V: TRBV7-9
DNA: TGTGCCAGCAGTCCAGGACAGGCTGGTGAGCAGTTCTTC; CDR3: CASSPGQAGEQFF; J: TRBJ2-1; D: TRBD1; size: -; V: TRBV28
DNA: TGTGCCAGCAGTAACTCATATCGAGGGGGTTATGGCTACACCTTC; CDR3: CASSNSYRGGYGYTF; J: TRBJ1-2; D: -; size: -; V: TRBV6-4
DNA: TGTGCCAGCAGTAGGGACAGGAGCAATCAGCCCCAGCATTTT; CDR3: CASSRDRSNQPQHF; J: TRBJ1-5; D: TRBD1; size: -; V: TRBV6-5
DNA: TGTGCCAGCAGCCCTTCGGGGCAAGAGACCCAGTACTTC; CDR3: CASSPSGQETQYF; J: TRBJ2-5; D: -; size: -; V: TRBV7-3
DNA: TGTGCCAGCAGTAGCGGGAGGATGCCAGATACACAGTATTTT; CDR3: CASSSGRMPDTQYF; J: TRBJ2-3; D: TRBD2; size: -; V: TRBV9